This T cell receptor beta chain was recovered during a study of cytomegalovirus exposure and HLA in healthy donors. Primers included in the PCR were 60 Vbeta and 13 Jbeta primers. Here immunoSEQ multiplex PCR was the method, and the copy in TCRdb shows in-frame clones only, minus some. The table has roughly 67,000 clones, roughly 78% seen once; the top ten hold 9.7%. V lost 2 bases, J lost 1 base, and 11 bases lay in between. Germline loops: CDR1 SGHTA, CDR2 FQGNSA. CDR3 length equals 15 residues. This chain uses TRBV7-2 with TRBJ1-1; the D gene is possibly TRBD1 (6 bases). This TCR was recovered from a man aged 40-55 years in good health and CMV-seronegative. Sequencing was done on a sample of PBMCs. In DNA form, the CDR3 reads TGTGCCAGCAGCTTACCCACAGGGAGGAACACTGAAGCTTTCTTT. Its translation: CASSLPTGRNTEAFF. Full variable domain (missing parts from reference TRBV7-2 and TRBJ1-1): GAGVSQSPSNKVTEKGKDVELRCDPISGHTALYWYRQSLGQGLEFLIYFQGNSAPDKSGLPSDRFSAERTGGSVSTLTIQRTQQEDSAVYLCASSLPTGRNTEAFFGQGTRLTVV.